Below, 17 T cell receptor beta chains from the same sample are listed, as sequenced in a study of OX40 agonist ivuxolimab in advanced cancers. The protocol was immunoSEQ multiplex PCR, while the TCRdb copy is restricted to in-frame clones and leaves out a portion. The sample yields about 71,000 clones, 80% to 85% seen once. The sample consisted of CD4+ or CD8+ T cells sorted from blood, taken in a trial of the OX40 agonist ivuxolimab. The receptor set was obtained from an adult with an advanced solid tumor such as melanoma, head and neck, liver or kidney cancer.

The sample holds a few counts of this clone. The rearrangement uses TRBV29-1 and TRBJ2-3, with D perhaps TRBD1 (6 bases). The CDR3 is 13 amino acids. CDR1 is SQVTM and CDR2 is ANQGSEA in the germline V gene. The V end lost 4 bases, the J end lost 5 bases, and 13 bases lay between the germline ends. The CDR3 loop reads CSVVLSRGDTQYF. The CDR3 DNA reads as TGCAGCGTTGTGTTGAGCAGGGGAGATACGCAGTATTTT.

This chain links TRBV7-2 with TRBJ2-7; 10 bases fit TRBD1. Germline CDR1 and CDR2: SGHTA and FQGNSA. V gave up 1 base and J gave up 5 bases; unmatched junction bases: 11. The CDR3 sequence is 17 residues long. This CDR3 reads CASSLVWTDRGLHEQYF. DNA of the CDR3: TGTGCCAGCAGCTTAGTTTGGACAGACAGGGGGCTCCACGAGCAGTACTTC.

This clone ranks as medium-sized. This rearrangement joins TRBV21-1 to TRBJ1-4; the table assigns TRBD1, which was not confirmed against the DNA. TRBV21-1 is marked as a pseudogene. The CDR3 has 14 residues. The CDR3 bases are TGTGCCAGCAGCCTGGGACAGGGGTTTGAAAAACTGTTTTTT. This encodes CASSLGQGFEKLFF.

The chain recombines TRBV7-9 with TRBJ2-3; D gene ambiguous. The CDR3 is 13 amino acids. Trimming shortened V by 0 bases and J by 5 bases, and 6 bases separated the two germline ends. Germline-derived CDR1 and CDR2 are SEHNR and FQNEAQ (reference sequence). The CDR3 sequence: CASSLASEDTQYF. The DNA for the CDR3 is TGTGCCAGCAGCTTAGCGTCAGAAGATACGCAGTATTTT.

This chain connects TRBV27 to TRBJ1-1; D ambiguous. Trimming stripped 5 bases from V and 7 bases from J, with 14 bases between. In germline, CDR1 is MNHEY, CDR2 SMNVEV (reference sequence). This CDR3 is 13 amino acids long. In DNA, the CDR3 is TGTGCCAGCAGTCGGTTCGATACAGTTGAAGCTTTCTTT. Its translation is CASSRFDTVEAFF.

V is TRBV19 and J is TRBJ2-5; the match to TRBD2 covers 12 bases. The CDR3 totals 15 residues. Trimming took 5 bases from V and 9 from J; bases not matched to a gene: 10. CDR1 is LNHDA and CDR2 is SQIVND in the germline V gene (reference sequence). The CDR3 sequence: CASSSTGTSGLSQYF. The CDR3 DNA follows: TGTGCCAGTAGTTCTACCGGGACTAGCGGGTTATCCCAGTACTTC.

V and J are TRBV7-8 and TRBJ1-6; D ambiguous. The V gene lost 1 base and the J gene lost 11 bases, with 15 bases spanning the gap. The CDR3 runs 15 residues. Germline V gives CDR1 SGHVS, CDR2 FQNEAQ. CDR3 DNA sequence: TGTGCCAGCAGCTTAGGCCGGGCCCCGGTCGCACCCCTCCACTTT. Protein: CASSLGRAPVAPLHF.

This chain joins TRBV18 and TRBJ1-3, with 7 bases matching TRBD1. Germline V gene data show CDR1 as KGHSH and CDR2 as LQKENI. The CDR3 covers 15 residues. The junction had 2 bases not matched to a gene; V was cut back by 3 bases and J by 0 bases. The CDR3 coding sequence is TGTGCCAGCTCACCGGGGACAGTCTCTGGAAACACCATATATTTT. Translated, it gives CASSPGTVSGNTIYF.

The chain carries TRBV15 and TRBJ2-1; D unresolved. V lost 5 bases and J lost 0, with 14 bases in between. CDR3 size: 16 residues. Per the germline V gene, CDR1 is LNHNV and CDR2 is YYDKDF (reference sequence). CDR3 region: CATSGAQHYSYNEQFF. CDR3 nucleotide sequence: TGTGCCACCAGCGGCGCCCAACATTACTCCTACAATGAGCAGTTCTTC.

The chain employs TRBV4-1 and TRBJ1-5; D may be TRBD1 (5 bases). CDR1 MGHRA and CDR2 YSYEKL come from the germline V gene. The CDR3 totals 13 residues. Trimming pared 4 bases from V and 7 bases from J, leaving 11 bases between. The CDR3 coding sequence is TGCGCCAGCAGCCCCACCTCAGGGCAGCCCCAGCATTTT. Translated: CASSPTSGQPQHF.

V usage is TRBV19 and J usage is TRBJ1-5; a possible D gene is TRBD1 (6 bases). The V and J ends lost 8 bases and 5 bases respectively, with 13 bases between them. CDR3 length: 13 amino acids. Germline V lookup: CDR1 LNHDA, CDR2 SQIVND (reference sequence). The DNA of the CDR3 is TGTGCCAGTCGAAGCCCAGGGGATCAGCCCCAGCATTTT. Its translation is CASRSPGDQPQHF.

This chain links TRBV7-9 with TRBJ1-1; 11 bases map to TRBD1. Germline V CDR1 and CDR2: SEHNR, FQNEAQ (reference sequence). This CDR3 region has 18 residues. The J segment lost 3 bases and the V segment lost 5 bases, leaving 14 bases of the junction unmatched. The CDR3 DNA follows: TGTGCCAGCAGCCTAGGGGACAGGGGGGAACCCCGGGACACTGAAGCTTTCTTT. It yields the protein CASSLGDRGEPRDTEAFF.

The chain carries TRBV7-2 and TRBJ2-1; no definite D call. The CDR3 has 14 amino acids. CDR1 and CDR2 from the germline V gene are SGHTA and FQGNSA. Trimming removed 3 bases at V and 1 base at J, with 7 bases between. The CDR3 reads CASSFDSSYNEQFF. The CDR3 region has the DNA TGTGCCAGCAGCTTTGATAGTTCCTACAATGAGCAGTTCTTC.

The chain's CDR3 is CASSDGQDTFRPQHF. Written as DNA, the CDR3 is TGTGCCAGCAGTGATGGACAGGACACCTTCCGGCCCCAGCATTTT. The V gene is TRBV6-1, the J gene TRBJ1-5; 7 bases match TRBD1. V dropped 3 bases and J dropped 9; count of bases not matched to a gene: 11. Looked up from germline, CDR1 is MNHNS and CDR2 is SASEGT. This CDR3 contains 15 residues.

V and J are TRBV6-1 and TRBJ2-7; no firm D call. The V end lost 8 bases, the J end lost 6 bases, and 17 bases lay between the germline ends. Germline values: CDR1 MNHNS, CDR2 SASEGT. The CDR3 has 13 amino acids. CDR3 region: CASGPIGMVEQYF. DNA for the CDR3: TGTGCCAGCGGCCCAATCGGTATGGTCGAGCAGTACTTC.

This clone was detected only once. The chain links TRBV6-1 to TRBJ2-3; no reliable D call. The CDR3 has 13 amino acids. V lost 6 bases and J 4 bases, leaving 11 bases between the germline ends. Germline CDR1 and CDR2: MNHNS and SASEGT. In DNA form, the CDR3 reads TGTGCCAGCAGGAAATCTAGTGCAGATACGCAGTATTTT. The encoded protein is CASRKSSADTQYF.

The chain uses TRBV2 and TRBJ2-1; perhaps TRBD2 as D (7 bases). With 7 bases removed from V and 5 bases from J, the gap between germline ends came to 21 bases. CDR1 SNHLY and CDR2 FYNNEI come from the germline V gene. The CDR3 consists of 16 residues. The CDR3 coding sequence is TGTGCCAGCACCCCTAGGGGGGGCGCGACGGACAATGAGCAGTTCTTC. Encoded protein: CASTPRGGATDNEQFF. The full variable domain, its missing parts supplied by reference TRBV2 and TRBJ2-1, is EPEVTQTPSHQVTQMGQEVILRCVPISNHLYFYWYRQILGQKVEFLVSFYNNEISEKSEIFDDQFSVERPDGSNFTLKIRSTKLEDSAMYFCASTPRGGATDNEQFFGPGTRLTVL.